This entry lists 15 T cell receptor beta chains sequenced from one sample in a study of blood T cell repertoires in COVID-19. The repertoire was sequenced with immunoSEQ multiplex PCR; TCRdb's copy has only in-frame clones and lacks some. The sample shows a few hundred thousand clones, 75% to 90% of them seen only once. Sequencing used peripheral blood. These receptors all come from a woman aged 65 to 85 with COVID-19, enrolled during active disease.

This rearrangement joins TRBV27 to TRBJ2-7; 11 positions match TRBD2. V lost 6 bases, J lost 4 bases, and 8 bases stayed unmatched. The CDR3 is made up of 15 amino acids. Germline-derived CDR1 and CDR2 are MNHEY and SMNVEV (reference sequence). In DNA form, the CDR3 reads TGTGCCAGCAGCCGAAAGTGGACTAGCGGGTACGAGCAGTACTTC. It yields the protein CASSRKWTSGYEQYF.

The chain combines TRBV5-6 with TRBJ2-5; tentatively, D is TRBD2 (5 bases). Trimming took off 0 bases at V and 5 bases at J, with 11 bases between the two ends. The CDR3 has 14 amino acids. CDR1 and CDR2 from the germline V gene are SGHDT and YYEEEE. CDR3 protein: CASSLEVPGETQYF. The CDR3 DNA sequence: TGTGCCAGCAGCTTGGAGGTCCCGGGGGAGACCCAGTACTTC.

The rearrangement joins TRBV5-1 to TRBJ1-1, with D possibly being TRBD1 (6 bases). V gave up 0 bases and J gave up 5 bases, with 17 bases separating them. The germline gives CDR1 SGHRS, CDR2 YFSETQ. This CDR3 is 16 amino acids long. CDR3 sequence (DNA): TGCGCCAGCAGCTTGGTGGCGGGGGCGGTTCAGACTGAAGCTTTCTTT. As protein: CASSLVAGAVQTEAFF.

The chain has TRBV6-5 and TRBJ2-1; 8 bases map to TRBD1. The V segment lost 0 bases and the J segment 7 bases; nucleotides outside the gene matches: 8. This CDR3 comprises 16 residues. Germline V lookup: CDR1 MNHEY, CDR2 SVGAGI. This chain's CDR3 is CASSYSRQGFRNEQFF. In nucleotides, the CDR3 is TGTGCCAGCAGTTACTCGCGACAGGGGTTTAGGAATGAGCAGTTCTTC.

V and J are TRBV3-1 (or the pseudogene TRBV3-2) and TRBJ2-7; maybe TRBD1 (6 bases). The CDR3 contains 15 residues. Germline V gene lookup returns CDR1 LGHDT and CDR2 YNNKEL (reference sequence). V dropped 0 bases and J dropped 5 bases, with 14 bases sitting between them. The CDR3 DNA follows: TGTGCCAGCAGCCAAGATGCGACAGGTCTCCACGAGCAGTACTTC. It codes for CASSQDATGLHEQYF.

V is TRBV6-4 and J is TRBJ2-1, with 8 bases aligning to TRBD1. The CDR3 spans 15 residues. With 4 bases clipped from V and 4 bases from J, the junction kept 6 bases outside the gene matches. Germline CDR1 and CDR2: MRHNA and SNTAGT. CDR3 region: CASSARTGRYNEQFF. Here the CDR3 DNA reads TGTGCCAGCAGTGCCCGGACAGGGCGATACAATGAGCAGTTCTTC.

J is TRBJ2-3 and V is TRBV10-3; 12 nucleotides agree with TRBD1. Germline V gene lookup returns CDR1 ENHRY and CDR2 SYGVKD. The length of the CDR3 is 15 residues. V was pared by 7 bases and J by 5 bases, with 7 bases of the junction left unmatched. CDR3 nucleotide sequence: TGTGCCATCAAGCGGGACAGGGGGCCTATAGATACGCAGTATTTT. It encodes CAIKRDRGPIDTQYF.

The chain joins TRBV9 to TRBJ2-1; 7 nucleotides agree with TRBD1. Germline V gives CDR1 SGDLS, CDR2 YYNGEE. The CDR3 is 14 amino acids. Trimming removed 3 bases from V and 6 bases from J; junction bases left unmatched: 6. DNA for the CDR3: TGTGCCAGCAGCGGGACAGGTCTTTTCAATGAGCAGTTCTTC. Its protein product is CASSGTGLFNEQFF.

V usage is TRBV19 and J usage is TRBJ2-5; a possible D gene is TRBD1 (5 bases). Germline V gene lookup returns CDR1 LNHDA and CDR2 SQIVND (reference sequence). Trimming took off 4 bases at V and 2 bases at J, with 11 bases between the two ends. CDR3 size: 14 residues. This chain's CDR3 is CASSKAGPQETQYF. The CDR3 nucleotides read TGTGCCAGTAGTAAAGCAGGGCCACAAGAGACCCAGTACTTC.

This clone was counted a single time. The V gene is TRBV10-3, the J gene TRBJ2-7; D ambiguous. The germline V gene has CDR1 ENHRY and CDR2 SYGVKD. The CDR3 sequence is 12 residues long. Trimming took 1 base from V and 3 from J, leaving 4 bases between them. The CDR3 coding sequence is TGTGCCATCAGTGAGTACAGCTACGAGCAGTACTTC. Its translation is CAISEYSYEQYF.

J is TRBJ1-3 and V is TRBV3-1 (or the pseudogene TRBV3-2); D gene ambiguous. The V end was cut by 1 base, the J end by 0 bases, with 7 bases between. The CDR3 covers 15 residues. The germline CDR1 and CDR2 sequences are LGHDT and YNNKEL (reference sequence). In DNA form, the CDR3 reads TGTGCCAGCAGCCAAGCAGGCCACTCTGGAAACACCATATATTTT. Translation gives CASSQAGHSGNTIYF.

This chain uses TRBV4-1 with TRBJ1-4; TRBD1 might be the D (6 bases). CDR3 size: 12 residues. Germline V lookup: CDR1 MGHRA, CDR2 YSYEKL. The V end lost 4 bases, the J end lost 11 bases, and 11 bases lay between the germline ends. The CDR3 sequence is CASSPDTGKLFF. The DNA for the CDR3 is TGCGCCAGCAGCCCAGATACAGGGAAACTGTTTTTT.

The rearrangement links TRBV19 to TRBJ1-2; the match to TRBD1 covers 12 bases. Trimming at V came to 3 bases and at J to 7 bases, leaving 6 bases not matched to a gene. Germline V gives CDR1 LNHDA, CDR2 SQIVND (reference sequence). This CDR3 has 15 residues. The CDR3 coding sequence is TGTGCCAGTAGTATCTCCGGGACAGGGGGCGGTGGCTACACCTTC. Translation: CASSISGTGGGGYTF.

This chain connects TRBV7-9 to TRBJ2-2, with 11 bases aligning to TRBD2. Per germline, CDR1 SEHNR and CDR2 FQNEAQ (reference sequence). With 0 bases clipped from V and 13 bases from J, the junction kept 4 bases outside the gene matches. There are 14 residues in the CDR3. The CDR3 region is CASSLATSGSWLFF. As DNA, the CDR3 is TGTGCCAGCAGCTTAGCTACTAGCGGGAGTTGGCTGTTTTTT.

The rearrangement uses TRBV5-1 and TRBJ2-5, with 11 bases aligning to TRBD1. CDR3 length: 15 residues. CDR1 SGHRS and CDR2 YFSETQ come from the germline V gene. Trimming at V came to 4 bases and at J to 4 bases, leaving 6 bases not matched to a gene. In DNA form, the CDR3 reads TGCGCCAGCAGCGGCGGGACAGGGGGAATAGAGACCCAGTACTTC. As protein: CASSGGTGGIETQYF.